The rows below give T cell receptor beta chains drawn from one sample of a study of T cells in Graves' hyperthyroidism and ophthalmopathy. TCRdb ran MiXCR on the multiplex PCR reads and lists one entry per CDR3 protein. The sample gives approximately 520,000 distinct CDR3 sequences, approximately 25% of which show up once; about 10% is in the top ten. What was sequenced was blood. The receptors were sampled from a young woman with Graves' ophthalmopathy. Both conserved end residues are trimmed from each CDR3. Fields, in order: J gene, V gene, CDR3 protein.

J: TRBJ2-5
V: TRBV19
CDR3: ASSISGGAETQY

J: TRBJ2-7
V: TRBV30
CDR3: AYRTDVYEQY

J: TRBJ1-2
V: TRBV20-1
CDR3: SARTGTGFSSGGYT

J: TRBJ2-1
V: TRBV27
CDR3: ASVDSYYNEQF

J: TRBJ2-5
V: TRBV20-1
CDR3: SARATGVGAQY

J: TRBJ2-7
V: TRBV28
CDR3: ASSFSGLGGSYEQY

J: TRBJ2-7
V: TRBV19
CDR3: ASSLNPFRSPYEQY

J: TRBJ2-7
V: TRBV13
CDR3: ASSLESRGRYHEQY

J: TRBJ2-5
V: TRBV6-1
CDR3: ASSPAGNRLRKTQY

J: TRBJ1-1
V: TRBV12-3/TRBV12-4
CDR3: ASNSLISNTEAF

J: TRBJ2-7
V: TRBV20-1
CDR3: SANPGTEAYEQY

J: TRBJ2-4
V: TRBV5-5
CDR3: ASSPGGGGAVNIQY

J: TRBJ1-2
V: TRBV28
CDR3: ASSTVQMNYGYT

J: TRBJ1-2
V: TRBV12-3/TRBV12-4
CDR3: ASRGVRGYT

J: TRBJ1-1
V: TRBV28
CDR3: ASTPQRRNTEAF

J: TRBJ2-5
V: TRBV3-1
CDR3: ASSQGLIGAQY

J: TRBJ1-2
V: TRBV6-1
CDR3: ASSPTGQGHYGYT

J: TRBJ2-2
V: TRBV19
CDR3: ASSIPGELF